These 29 T cell receptor beta chains were all obtained from the same sample, sequenced in a study of PD-1 blockade in classical Hodgkin lymphoma. This table comes from immunoSEQ multiplex PCR, and its TCRdb copy is limited to in-frame clones, with some not included. The table includes about 58,000 clones, 91% detected once. Every patient had relapsed following autologous stem cell transplantation, and cohorts differed in brentuximab vedotin exposure. This specimen was peripheral blood mononuclear cells (PBMCs), taken before the second cycle of nivolumab. The receptors were gathered from a human donor with classical Hodgkin lymphoma.

The chain uses TRBV9 and TRBJ1-2; no firm D call. Trimming stripped 3 bases from V and 4 bases from J, with 7 bases between. The CDR3 length is 12 residues. Germline assignment: CDR1 SGDLS and CDR2 YYNGEE. CDR3 region: CASSADGYGYTF. In DNA, the CDR3 is TGTGCCAGCAGCGCCGACGGCTATGGCTACACCTTC.

The rearrangement joins TRBV18 to TRBJ2-6; 11 bases align to TRBD1. Trimming at V came to 4 bases and at J to 0 bases, leaving 8 bases not matched to a gene. Per germline, CDR1 KGHSH and CDR2 LQKENI. The CDR3 consists of 19 residues. In DNA, the CDR3 is TGTGCCAGCTCACTTCGAGGGGGACAGGGGGGCTCTGGGGCCAACGTCCTGACTTTC. Translation gives CASSLRGGQGGSGANVLTF.

The chain links TRBV2 to TRBJ1-5; no clear D gene. Germline V gives CDR1 SNHLY, CDR2 FYNNEI. The ends were cut back, 6 bases at V and 4 bases at J, with 13 bases in the middle. This CDR3 comprises 14 residues. The CDR3 DNA is TGTGCCAGCAGGATGCCGGGCCCTAATCAGCCCCAGCATTTT. This gives the protein CASRMPGPNQPQHF.

The chain has TRBV18 and TRBJ1-2; D gene unclear. The length of the CDR3 is 13 residues. Germline CDR1 reads KGHSH; CDR2 reads LQKENI. Trimming removed 1 base at V and 6 bases at J, with 9 bases between. The CDR3 here is CASSPRPSDGYTF. CDR3 DNA sequence: TGTGCCAGCTCACCACGACCCAGCGATGGCTACACCTTC.

The chain is built from TRBV7-2 and TRBJ2-1; 7 nucleotides line up with TRBD1. This CDR3 comprises 14 residues. The V gene's germline CDR1 is SGHTA and CDR2 FQGNSA. Trimming at V came to 5 bases and at J to 4 bases, leaving 5 bases not matched to a gene. CDR3 loop: CASSPRTGYNEQFF. CDR3 nucleotides: TGTGCCAGCAGCCCCCGGACAGGTTACAATGAGCAGTTCTTC. Using reference TRBV7-2 and TRBJ2-1 for the parts outside the CDR3, the full variable domain is GAGVSQSPSNKVTEKGKDVELRCDPISGHTALYWYRQSLGQGLEFLIYFQGNSAPDKSGLPSDRFSAERTGGSVSTLTIQRTQQEDSAVYLCASSPRTGYNEQFFGPGTRLTVL.

The genes are TRBV4-1 and TRBJ1-1; 7 bases line up with TRBD1. The CDR3 is made up of 15 amino acids. Per the germline V gene, CDR1 is MGHRA and CDR2 is YSYEKL. The V gene end was trimmed by 8 bases and the J gene end by 0 bases; junction bases not matched to a gene: 9. The CDR3 bases are TGCGCCAGCGCCCGGGACAGACTTATGAACACTGAAGCTTTCTTT. Encoded protein: CASARDRLMNTEAFF.

The chain employs TRBV30 and TRBJ1-6; no clear D gene. The germline gives CDR1 GTSNPN, CDR2 SVGIG (reference sequence). V dropped 0 bases and J dropped 9 bases, with 21 bases sitting between them. This CDR3 is 17 amino acids long. This CDR3 is CAWSVTRGLGDLSPLHF. The CDR3 bases are TGTGCCTGGAGTGTAACGCGAGGGCTCGGCGACCTTTCACCCCTCCACTTT.

This chain links TRBV5-1 with TRBJ2-7, with TRBD2 matching 14 bases. Trimming removed 4 bases from V and 6 bases from J; junction bases left unmatched: 9. Germline CDR1 is SGHRS and CDR2 is YFSETQ. The CDR3 has 16 residues. The CDR3 sequence is CASSRDFGTSGSEQYF. The CDR3 coding sequence is TGCGCCAGCAGCCGGGACTTCGGGACTAGCGGGAGCGAGCAGTACTTC. The whole variable domain, filled in from reference TRBV5-1 and TRBJ2-7, reads KAGVTQTPRYLIKTRGQQVTLSCSPISGHRSVSWYQQTPGQGLQFLFEYFSETQRNKGNFPGRFSGRQFSNSRSEMNVSTLELGDSALYLCASSRDFGTSGSEQYFGPGTRLTVT.

J is TRBJ2-7 and V is TRBV7-3; 10 nucleotides align to TRBD2. Germline values: CDR1 SGHTA, CDR2 FQGTGA. The CDR3 extends over 15 amino acids. V shed 6 bases, J shed 0 bases, and the junction held 5 bases outside the gene matches. This CDR3 reads CASSPSGGSSYEQYF. CDR3 DNA: TGTGCCAGCAGTCCTAGCGGGGGCAGCTCCTACGAGCAGTACTTC. The variable domain in full, completed from reference TRBV7-3 and TRBJ2-7, reads GAGVSQTPSNKVTEKGKYVELRCDPISGHTALYWYRQSLGQGPEFLIYFQGTGAADDSGLPNDRFFAVRPEGSVSTLKIQRTERGDSAVYLCASSPSGGSSYEQYFGPGTRLTVT.

V and J are TRBV10-3 and TRBJ2-7, with 9 nucleotides matching TRBD1. The CDR3 extends over 15 amino acids. J lost 3 bases, V lost 2 bases, and 5 bases had no gene match. Germline CDR1 reads ENHRY; CDR2 reads SYGVKD. In DNA form, the CDR3 reads TGTGCCATCAGTGAGGCCGTGGGACAGGGCTACGAGCAGTACTTC. Protein: CAISEAVGQGYEQYF.

V and J are TRBV7-3 and TRBJ2-2; TRBD2 aligns across 7 bases. Germline loops: CDR1 SGHTA, CDR2 FQGTGA. V lost 5 bases, J lost 3 bases, and 6 bases stayed unmatched. The CDR3 extends over 15 amino acids. DNA for the CDR3: TGTGCCAGCAGCCAAACTAGCGACCACACCGGGGAGCTGTTTTTT. Its translation is CASSQTSDHTGELFF.

The gene calls are TRBV28 and TRBJ2-3; 7 bases are a match to TRBD2. Germline CDR1 reads MDHEN; CDR2 reads SYDVKM. V gave up 8 bases and J gave up 2 bases; unmatched junction bases: 10. The CDR3 runs 15 residues. As DNA, the CDR3 is TGTGCCAGCGTACCAACTAGCGATCTCACAGATACGCAGTATTTT. Its translation: CASVPTSDLTDTQYF.

The sample holds one count of this clone. The chain is built from TRBV6-5 and TRBJ1-6; D may be TRBD1 (6 bases). Germline lookup yields CDR1 MNHEY and CDR2 SVGAGI. CDR3 length equals 15 residues. Trimming removed 5 bases at V and 13 bases at J, with 21 bases between. The CDR3 loop is CASSTFVDSSLPLHF. CDR3 DNA: TGTGCCAGCAGTACGTTCGTGGACAGTAGTTTGCCCCTCCACTTT.

This sequence joins TRBV27 and TRBJ1-5; TRBD1 is a possible D gene (5 bases). The germline CDR1 and CDR2 sequences are MNHEY and SMNVEV (reference sequence). This CDR3 has 15 residues. The germline V and J ends were trimmed by 3 bases and 1 base, with 10 bases remaining between them. The CDR3 spells CASSLAGTSNQPQHF. In nucleotides, the CDR3 is TGTGCCAGCAGTTTGGCAGGGACGAGCAATCAGCCCCAGCATTTT.

This clone came up once. The chain recombines TRBV11-2 with TRBJ1-5; weak D call: TRBD1 (5 bases). This CDR3 spans 13 amino acids. V gave up 0 bases and J gave up 7 bases, with 7 bases separating them. In germline, CDR1 is SGHAT, CDR2 FQNNGV. The CDR3 region has the DNA TGTGCCAGCAGCTTAGAGCGGGGGCAGCCCCAGCATTTT. The encoded protein is CASSLERGQPQHF.

This sequence joins TRBV25-1 and TRBJ1-1, with D possibly being TRBD1 (5 bases). Trimming pared 6 bases from V and 3 bases from J, leaving 11 bases between. The CDR3 is 13 amino acids. Germline V gene data show CDR1 as MGHDK and CDR2 as SYGVNS. The DNA of the CDR3 is TGTGCCAGCAGATCAGGGTGGGACACTGAAGCTTTCTTT. Amino acid sequence: CASRSGWDTEAFF.

The chain is built from TRBV7-9 and TRBJ2-3; 9 bases agree with TRBD1. V lost 5 bases, J lost 6 bases, and 9 bases stayed unmatched. The CDR3 sequence is 15 residues long. CDR1 is SEHNR and CDR2 is FQNEAQ in the germline V gene (reference sequence). CDR3 loop: CASSPGTGKGDTQYF. Written as DNA, the CDR3 is TGTGCCAGCAGCCCTGGGACAGGGAAAGGGGATACGCAGTATTTT.

The chain links TRBV2 to TRBJ2-4; perhaps TRBD2 as D (5 bases). The germline V gene has CDR1 SNHLY and CDR2 FYNNEI. CDR3 length: 13 residues. V gave up 10 bases and J gave up 8 bases, with 18 bases separating them. CDR3 DNA: TGTGCCATCTCACCGAGGGTCAAGGACATTCAGTACTTC. Amino acids: CAISPRVKDIQYF.

This rearrangement joins TRBV7-8 to TRBJ2-7; 8 nucleotides align to TRBD2. V lost 0 bases and J lost 4; bases outside the gene matches: 8. This CDR3 is 16 amino acids long. Germline CDR1 SGHVS, CDR2 FQNEAQ. CDR3 in DNA: TGTGCCAGCAGCTTAGCAAGCGGGAGTGGCTATTACGAGCAGTACTTC. Protein sequence: CASSLASGSGYYEQYF.

V usage is TRBV2 and J usage is TRBJ2-1; 8 nucleotides agree with TRBD1. The germline gives CDR1 SNHLY, CDR2 FYNNEI. V shed 6 bases, J shed 6 bases, and the junction held 1 base outside the gene matches. There are 12 residues in the CDR3. CDR3 sequence: CASRTGGNEQFF. The DNA for the CDR3 is TGTGCCAGCAGAACAGGGGGCAATGAGCAGTTCTTC.

This chain joins TRBV7-2 and TRBJ2-1; D is undetermined. The CDR3 sequence is 13 residues long. The V gene's germline CDR1 is SGHTA and CDR2 FQGNSA. Trimming took 5 bases from V and 6 from J, leaving 11 bases between them. The DNA of the CDR3 is TGTGCCAGCAGCCCCGACCTTTTCAATGAGCAGTTCTTC. Translated: CASSPDLFNEQFF. Together with reference TRBV7-2 and TRBJ2-1, the CDR3 gives the full variable domain: GAGVSQSPSNKVTEKGKDVELRCDPISGHTALYWYRQSLGQGLEFLIYFQGNSAPDKSGLPSDRFSAERTGGSVSTLTIQRTQQEDSAVYLCASSPDLFNEQFFGPGTRLTVL.

The chain combines TRBV9 with TRBJ1-1, with a tentative D call TRBD1 (6 bases). V lost 0 bases and J lost 5, with 17 bases in between. Germline CDR1 is SGDLS and CDR2 is YYNGEE. This CDR3 region has 16 residues. CDR3 loop: CASSVAPPGVGTEAFF. The CDR3 bases are TGTGCCAGCAGCGTAGCTCCCCCAGGGGTCGGAACTGAAGCTTTCTTT.

The chain recombines TRBV6-5 with TRBJ2-7; perhaps TRBD1 as D (6 bases). V gave up 6 bases and J gave up 1 base, with 10 bases separating them. The CDR3 runs to 13 residues. In germline, CDR1 is MNHEY, CDR2 SVGAGI. The CDR3 here is CASSFGQSYEQYF. CDR3 nucleotides: TGTGCCAGCAGCTTCGGACAGTCCTACGAGCAGTACTTC.

The genes are TRBV6-5 and TRBJ2-3; D is undetermined. The CDR3 extends over 13 amino acids. The V and J ends lost 5 bases and 2 bases respectively, with 8 bases between them. Per the germline V gene, CDR1 is MNHEY and CDR2 is SVGAGI. Here the CDR3 DNA reads TGTGCCAGCAGTGACGGCCTCACAGATACGCAGTATTTT. Translation: CASSDGLTDTQYF.

The chain recombines TRBV27 with TRBJ1-2, with D unresolved. The germline gives CDR1 MNHEY, CDR2 SMNVEV (reference sequence). The CDR3 loop spans 16 amino acids. V lost 5 bases, J lost 1 base, and 17 bases lay in between. The CDR3 loop reads CASSPLFGLSNYGYTF. The CDR3 nucleotides are TGTGCCAGCAGTCCCCTCTTTGGACTGAGTAACTATGGCTACACCTTC.

Note on this clone: The junction shows a germline mismatch at one end, possibly a read error. The rearrangement uses TRBV2 and TRBJ1-4; TRBD1 is a possible D gene (6 bases). The CDR3 is made up of 15 amino acids. The germline V gene has CDR1 SNHLY and CDR2 FYNNEI. The CDR3 DNA is TGTGCCAGCAGAGAAGGGGGGATGCCTAATGAAAAACTGTTTTTT. Encoded protein: CASREGGMPNEKLFF. The variable domain in full, completed from reference TRBV2 and TRBJ1-4, reads EPEVTQTPSHQVTQMGQEVILRCVPISNHLYFYWYRQILGQKVEFLVSFYNNEISEKSEIFDDQFSVERPDGSNFTLKIRSTKLEDSAMYFCASREGGMPNEKLFFGSGTQLSVL.

The chain carries TRBV5-1 and TRBJ1-3, with 9 bases fitting TRBD1. This CDR3 has 17 amino acids. J gave up 3 bases and V 0 bases, and 7 bases lay outside the gene matches. The V gene's germline CDR1 is SGHRS and CDR2 YFSETQ. This chain's CDR3 is CASSLGVQGASGNTIYF. CDR3 DNA: TGCGCCAGCAGCTTGGGTGTACAGGGGGCGAGTGGAAACACCATATATTTT.

The CDR3 coding sequence is TGTGCCACCCCAATTTCTCCGGTCCTCGGGTATAACACCGGGGAGCTGTTTTTT. Translating it yields CATPISPVLGYNTGELFF. The chain couples TRBV18 to TRBJ2-2, with D unclear. Germline CDR1 is KGHSH and CDR2 is LQKENI. CDR3 length: 18 amino acids. V shed 10 bases and J shed 2 bases, with 26 bases lying between them.

This clone appeared a single time. The chain is built from TRBV27 and TRBJ2-5, with a weak D call TRBD2 (6 bases). Germline CDR1 MNHEY, CDR2 SMNVEV (reference sequence). The CDR3 is 12 amino acids. Trimming shortened V by 5 bases and J by 4 bases, and 8 bases separated the two germline ends. The CDR3 sequence is CASSMRGETQYF. CDR3 nucleotides: TGTGCCAGCAGTATGCGGGGAGAGACCCAGTACTTC.